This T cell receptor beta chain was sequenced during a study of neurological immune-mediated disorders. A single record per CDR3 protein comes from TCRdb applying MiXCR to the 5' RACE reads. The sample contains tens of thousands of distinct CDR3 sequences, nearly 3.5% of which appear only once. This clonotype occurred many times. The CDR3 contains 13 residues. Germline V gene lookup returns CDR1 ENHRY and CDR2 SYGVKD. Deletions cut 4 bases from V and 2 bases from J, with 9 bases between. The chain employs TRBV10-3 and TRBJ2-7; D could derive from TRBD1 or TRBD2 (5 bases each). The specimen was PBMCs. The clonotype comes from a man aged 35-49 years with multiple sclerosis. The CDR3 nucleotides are TGTGCCATCAGTGTCCAGGGAGCCTACGAGCAGTACTTC. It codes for CAISVQGAYEQYF.